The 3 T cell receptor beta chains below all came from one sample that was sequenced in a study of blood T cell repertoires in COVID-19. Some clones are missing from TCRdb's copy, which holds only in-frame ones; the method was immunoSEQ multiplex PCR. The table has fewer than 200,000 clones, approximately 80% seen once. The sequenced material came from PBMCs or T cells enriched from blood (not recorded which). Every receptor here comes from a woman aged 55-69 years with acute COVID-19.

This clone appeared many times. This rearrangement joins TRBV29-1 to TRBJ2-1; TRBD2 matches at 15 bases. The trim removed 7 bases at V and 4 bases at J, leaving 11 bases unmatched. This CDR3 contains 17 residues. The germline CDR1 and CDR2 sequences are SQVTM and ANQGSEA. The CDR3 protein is CSAVGTSGRNTYNEQFF. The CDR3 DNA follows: TGCAGCGCCGTTGGGACTAGCGGGAGGAATACGTACAATGAGCAGTTCTTC.

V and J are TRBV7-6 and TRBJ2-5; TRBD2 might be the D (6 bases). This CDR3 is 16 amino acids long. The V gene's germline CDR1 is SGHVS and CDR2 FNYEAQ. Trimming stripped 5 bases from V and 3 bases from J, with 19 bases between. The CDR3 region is CASSRGPGAPKETQYF. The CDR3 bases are TGTGCCAGCAGCCGCGGACCGGGAGCGCCTAAAGAGACCCAGTACTTC. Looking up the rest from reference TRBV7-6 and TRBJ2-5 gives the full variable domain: GAGVSQSPRYKVTKRGQDVALRCDPISGHVSLYWYRQALGQGPEFLTYFNYEAQQDKSGLPNDRFSAERPEGSISTLTIQRTEQRDSAMYRCASSRGPGAPKETQYFGPGTRLLVL.

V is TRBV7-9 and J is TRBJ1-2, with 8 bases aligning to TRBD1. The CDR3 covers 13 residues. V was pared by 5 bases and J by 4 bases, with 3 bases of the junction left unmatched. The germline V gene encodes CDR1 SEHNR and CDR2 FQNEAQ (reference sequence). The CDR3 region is CASSTGTGYGYTF. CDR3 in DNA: TGTGCCAGCAGCACCGGGACAGGCTATGGCTACACCTTC.